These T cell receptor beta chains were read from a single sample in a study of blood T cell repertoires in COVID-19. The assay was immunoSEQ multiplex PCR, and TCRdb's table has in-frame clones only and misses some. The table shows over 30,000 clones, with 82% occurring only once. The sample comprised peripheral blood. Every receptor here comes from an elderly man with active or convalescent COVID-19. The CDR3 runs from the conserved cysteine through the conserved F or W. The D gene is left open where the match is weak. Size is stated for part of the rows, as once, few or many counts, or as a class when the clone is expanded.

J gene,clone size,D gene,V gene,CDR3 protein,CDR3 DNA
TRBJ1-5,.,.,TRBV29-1,CSATLGGSQPQHF,TGCAGCGCGACCTTAGGGGGAAGTCAGCCCCAGCATTTT
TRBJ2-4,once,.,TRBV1,CTSSQVGDPPGGEAKNIQYF,TGCACCAGCAGCCAAGTAGGTGACCCCCCGGGAGGAGAGGCCAAAAACATTCAGTACTTC
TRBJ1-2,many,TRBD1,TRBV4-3,CASSQSSRQGKAGYTF,TGCGCCAGCAGCCAATCTTCGAGACAGGGAAAGGCTGGCTACACCTTC
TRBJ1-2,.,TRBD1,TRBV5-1,CASSLTTGNFYGYTF,TGCGCCAGCAGCTTGACGACAGGGAACTTCTATGGCTACACCTTC
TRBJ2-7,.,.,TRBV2,CASSDGGSSYEQYF,TGTGCCAGCAGTGATGGCGGTAGCTCCTACGAGCAGTACTTC
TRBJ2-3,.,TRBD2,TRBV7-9,CASSYSGGTDTQYF,TGTGCCAGCAGCTATAGCGGGGGCACAGATACGCAGTATTTT
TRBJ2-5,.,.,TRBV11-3,CASSSGAGRQETQYF,TGTGCCAGCAGCTCAGGAGCGGGTCGACAAGAGACCCAGTACTTC
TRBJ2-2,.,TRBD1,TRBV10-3,CAISDIRGRAGELFF,TGTGCCATCAGTGACATAAGGGGGCGGGCCGGGGAGCTGTTTTTT
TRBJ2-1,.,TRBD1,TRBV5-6,CASSWTGLSSYNEQFF,TGTGCCAGCAGCTGGACAGGGCTGAGCTCCTACAATGAGCAGTTCTTC
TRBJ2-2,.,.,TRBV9,CASSTTGRVRTGELFF,TGTGCCAGCAGCACAACCGGGCGGGTACGCACCGGGGAGCTGTTTTTT
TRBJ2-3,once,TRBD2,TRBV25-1,CASTSTSGRPDTQYF,TGTGCCAGCACATCTACTAGCGGGAGACCAGATACGCAGTATTTT
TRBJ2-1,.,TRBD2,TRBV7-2,CASSFVGAGGSRQFF,TGTGCCAGCAGCTTCGTAGGAGCGGGAGGGTCGAGGCAGTTCTTC
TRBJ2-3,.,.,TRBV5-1,CASSTGVDTQYF,TGCGCCAGCAGCACGGGGGTGGATACGCAGTATTTT
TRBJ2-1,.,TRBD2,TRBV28,CASSLASSGKDEQFF,TGTGCCAGCAGTTTAGCGTCTAGCGGGAAGGATGAGCAGTTCTTC
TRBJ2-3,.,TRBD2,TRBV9,CASSAGLAGAAQYF,TGTGCCAGCAGCGCGGGACTAGCGGGAGCTGCGCAGTATTTT
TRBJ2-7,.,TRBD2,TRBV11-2,CASSLSGRGEQYF,TGTGCCAGCAGCTTAAGCGGGAGGGGTGAGCAGTACTTC
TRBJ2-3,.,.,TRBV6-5,CASSTGFTDTQYF,TGTGCCAGCAGCACAGGGTTCACAGATACGCAGTATTTT
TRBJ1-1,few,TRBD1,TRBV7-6,CASSLKGQGENTEAFF,TGTGCCAGCAGCTTAAAAGGGCAGGGGGAGAACACTGAAGCTTTCTTT
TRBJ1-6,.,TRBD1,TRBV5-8,CASSLGDSAFWSPLHF,TGTGCCAGCAGCTTGGGGGACAGCGCCTTTTGGTCACCCCTCCACTTT
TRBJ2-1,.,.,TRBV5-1,CASSPRTANNEQFF,TGCGCCAGCAGCCCCCGGACAGCAAACAATGAGCAGTTCTTC
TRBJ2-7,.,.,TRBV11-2,CASSSYSYEQYF,TGTGCCAGCAGCTCCTATAGTTACGAGCAGTACTTC
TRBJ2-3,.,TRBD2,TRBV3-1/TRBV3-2,CASISGRGTDTQYF,TGTGCCAGCATTAGCGGGAGAGGAACAGATACGCAGTATTTT
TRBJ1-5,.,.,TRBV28,CASSQVQPQHF,TGTGCCAGCAGTCAGGTGCAGCCCCAGCATTTT
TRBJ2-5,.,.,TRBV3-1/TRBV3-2,CASSQGLVETQYF,TGTGCCAGCAGCCAAGGACTCGTAGAGACCCAGTACTTC
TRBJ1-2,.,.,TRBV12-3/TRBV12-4,CASSLGPGVGYTF,TGTGCCAGCAGTTTAGGGCCGGGGGTTGGCTACACCTTC
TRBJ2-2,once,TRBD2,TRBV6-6,CASGERGINTGELFF,TGTGCCAGCGGCGAGCGGGGGATAAACACCGGGGAGCTGTTTTTT
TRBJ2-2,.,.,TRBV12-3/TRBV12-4,CASSFKAGGELFF,TGTGCCAGCAGTTTTAAAGCAGGCGGGGAGCTGTTTTTT
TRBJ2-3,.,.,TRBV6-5,CASRRGIQDTQYF,TGTGCCAGCCGGCGCGGGATTCAAGATACGCAGTATTTT
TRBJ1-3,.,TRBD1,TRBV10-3,CAISMGQSSGNTIYF,TGTGCCATCAGTATGGGACAGAGCTCTGGAAACACCATATATTTT
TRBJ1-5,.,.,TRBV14,CASSQEGGDSNQPQHF,TGTGCCAGCAGCCAAGAGGGGGGGGACAGCAATCAGCCCCAGCATTTT
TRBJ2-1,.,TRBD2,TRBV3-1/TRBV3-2,CASSQGFGLGKNEQFF,TGTGCCAGCAGCCAAGGGTTCGGACTAGGAAAGAATGAGCAGTTCTTC
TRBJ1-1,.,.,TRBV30,CAWSAGGGGEAFF,TGTGCCTGGAGCGCTGGTGGGGGCGGTGAAGCTTTCTTT
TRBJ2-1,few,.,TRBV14,CASSPWTASYNEQFF,TGTGCCAGCAGCCCGTGGACTGCTTCCTACAATGAGCAGTTCTTC
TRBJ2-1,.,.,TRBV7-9,CASSLLGRKDYNEQFF,TGTGCCAGCAGCTTATTGGGGCGGAAGGATTACAATGAGCAGTTCTTC
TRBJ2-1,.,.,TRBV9,CASSVGTIYNEQFF,TGTGCCAGCAGCGTAGGGACAATCTACAATGAGCAGTTCTTC
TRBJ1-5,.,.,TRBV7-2,CASGSGNSNQPQHF,TGTGCCAGCGGGTCAGGTAATAGCAATCAGCCCCAGCATTTT
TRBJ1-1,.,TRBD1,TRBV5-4,CASSLGQGGNTEAFF,TGTGCCAGCAGCCTAGGACAGGGGGGGAACACTGAAGCTTTCTTT
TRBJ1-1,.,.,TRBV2,CASSGPQAFF,TGTGCCAGCAGTGGGCCTCAAGCTTTCTTT
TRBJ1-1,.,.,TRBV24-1,CATSPSTGRAFF,TGTGCCACCAGTCCAAGTACAGGGCGAGCTTTCTTT
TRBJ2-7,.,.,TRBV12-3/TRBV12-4,CASSFSTGREQYF,TGTGCCAGCAGTTTCTCGACAGGGAGGGAGCAGTACTTC
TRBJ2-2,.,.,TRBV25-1,CASSDGQGFPGELFF,TGTGCCAGCAGTGACGGGCAGGGGTTCCCCGGGGAGCTGTTTTTT
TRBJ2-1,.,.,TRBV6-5,CASSYFGVNNEQFF,TGTGCCAGCAGTTACTTCGGGGTGAACAATGAGCAGTTCTTC
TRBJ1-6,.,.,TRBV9,CASSFSSGGSGDYNSPLHF,TGTGCCAGCAGCTTCTCCTCGGGGGGATCGGGTGACTATAATTCACCCCTCCACTTT
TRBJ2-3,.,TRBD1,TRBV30,CAWDRGSTDTQYF,TGTGCCTGGGACAGGGGGAGCACAGATACGCAGTATTTT
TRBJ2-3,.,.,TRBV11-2,CASTDLSGSGTDTQYF,TGTGCCAGCACCGACCTATCAGGTAGCGGAACAGATACGCAGTATTTT
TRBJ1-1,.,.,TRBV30,CAYIRVGAFF,TGTGCCTATATCCGGGTTGGAGCTTTCTTT
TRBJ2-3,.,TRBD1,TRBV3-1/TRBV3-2,CASSQDPGQTDTQYF,TGTGCCAGCAGCCAAGACCCGGGACAGACAGATACGCAGTATTTT
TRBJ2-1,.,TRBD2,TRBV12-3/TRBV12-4,CASNRGGHGEQFF,TGTGCCAGCAATCGGGGGGGGCACGGTGAGCAGTTCTTC
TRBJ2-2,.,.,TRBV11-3,CASRVQDAGELFF,TGTGCCAGCAGGGTACAGGATGCCGGGGAGCTGTTTTTT
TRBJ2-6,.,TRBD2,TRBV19,CASHRGLVISGANVLTF,TGTGCCAGCCATAGGGGACTAGTGATCTCTGGGGCCAACGTCCTGACTTTC
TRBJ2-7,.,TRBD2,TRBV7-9,CASSSSGSSYEQYF,TGTGCCAGCAGCTCTAGCGGGAGTAGCTACGAGCAGTACTTC
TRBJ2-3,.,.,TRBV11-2,CASRLIADTQYF,TGTGCCAGCAGATTAATAGCGGATACGCAGTATTTT
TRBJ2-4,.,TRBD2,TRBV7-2,CASSLRGRGNIQYF,TGTGCCAGCAGCTTACGCGGGAGGGGAAACATTCAGTACTTC
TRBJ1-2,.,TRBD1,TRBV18,CASSPYQGGNSNYGYTF,TGTGCCAGCTCACCATACCAGGGGGGAAACTCTAACTATGGCTACACCTTC
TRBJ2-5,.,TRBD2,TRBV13,CASSSEREGRRETQYF,TGTGCCAGCAGCTCTGAGCGGGAGGGCCGACGGGAGACCCAGTACTTC
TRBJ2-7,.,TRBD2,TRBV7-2,CASSLWDTGGSYEQYF,TGTGCCAGCAGCTTATGGGATACGGGAGGGTCGTACGAGCAGTACTTC
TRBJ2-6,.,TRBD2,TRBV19,CASSVLAGESGANVLTF,TGTGCCAGTAGTGTTTTAGCGGGAGAGTCGGGGGCCAACGTCCTGACTTTC